Listed here are 20 T cell receptor beta chains from one sample, sequenced in a study of neurological immune-mediated disorders. Via MiXCR, TCRdb re-called the 5' RACE reads, giving one row per CDR3 protein. The sample lists about 66,000 distinct CDR3 sequences, about 4.2% occurring once. The sample taken for sequencing was PBMCs. All receptors come from a man aged 30-40 years with multiple sclerosis.

This clonotype was counted ten times or more. The CDR3 loop reads CSARAAGLAASYEQYF. The DNA of the CDR3 is TGCAGTGCTAGGGCGGCGGGGCTAGCGGCCTCCTACGAGCAGTACTTC. The chain employs TRBV20-1 and TRBJ2-7, with 7 bases aligning to TRBD2. The CDR3 totals 16 residues. Per the germline V gene, CDR1 is DFQATT and CDR2 is SNEGSKA (reference sequence). Trimming at V came to 3 bases and at J to 0 bases, leaving 11 bases not matched to a gene.

This clonotype was counted ten times or more. The chain is built from TRBV7-9 and TRBJ2-1; 7 nucleotides match TRBD2. The length of the CDR3 is 16 residues. The V and J ends lost 4 bases and 5 bases, in that order; junction bases with no gene match: 11. The germline V gene encodes CDR1 SEHNR and CDR2 FQNEAQ (reference sequence). The CDR3 sequence is CASSSTWGGENNEQFF. Here the CDR3 DNA reads TGTGCCAGCAGCTCCACCTGGGGGGGTGAGAACAATGAGCAGTTCTTC.

For this clonotype: One end of the junction is discordant with germline, which a read error may explain. The rearrangement links TRBV25-1 to TRBJ1-6; no reliable D call. Per germline, CDR1 MGHDK and CDR2 SYGVNS. The CDR3 runs 14 residues. The CDR3 loop is CASTPRSYNSPLNF. The DNA for the CDR3 is TGTGCCAGCACCCCTCGCTCCTATAATTCACCCCTCAACTTT.

This clonotype appeared many times. The V call is TRBV27, the J call TRBJ2-7, with 11 bases identical to TRBD1. This CDR3 comprises 15 residues. J was trimmed by 2 bases and V by 4 bases; bases with no gene match: 4. Germline CDR1 reads MNHEY; CDR2 reads SMNVEV (reference sequence). For the CDR3, the DNA is TGTGCCAGCAGTTCACGGGACAGGGGGACCTACGAGCAGTACTTC. Protein product: CASSSRDRGTYEQYF.

Many counts were recorded for this clonotype. The rearrangement joins TRBV12-3 or TRBV12-4 to TRBJ2-5; D gene unclear. CDR3 length: 14 amino acids. Trimming pared 3 bases from V and 0 bases from J, leaving 8 bases between. The CDR3 protein is CASSFATYQETQYF. CDR3 in DNA: TGTGCCAGCAGTTTCGCTACGTACCAAGAGACCCAGTACTTC.

Many counts were recorded for this clonotype. This chain joins TRBV20-1 and TRBJ2-7; 7 nucleotides line up with TRBD2. The V and J ends lost 5 bases and 2 bases, in that order; junction bases with no gene match: 9. CDR1 DFQATT and CDR2 SNEGSKA come from the germline V gene (reference sequence). The CDR3 is made up of 14 amino acids. The CDR3 DNA follows: TGCAGTGCTCACCTAGCGGAGCCTCCCTACGAGCAGTACTTC. Its protein product is CSAHLAEPPYEQYF.

This clonotype was counted ten times or more. V gene TRBV2 combines with J gene TRBJ2-6; D uncertain. From germline, CDR1 is SNHLY and CDR2 FYNNEI. V was shortened by 6 bases and J by 1 base, with 7 bases between the two germline ends. This CDR3 comprises 14 residues. The CDR3 loop reads CASRAGSGANVLTF. The CDR3 coding sequence is TGTGCCAGCAGGGCAGGTTCTGGGGCCAACGTCCTGACTTTC.

This clonotype was observed at least ten times. This sequence joins TRBV6-5 and TRBJ2-7, with a tentative D call TRBD2 (7 bases). V dropped 9 bases and J dropped 0 bases, with 12 bases sitting between them. The CDR3 sequence is 13 residues long. The germline CDR1 and CDR2 sequences are MNHEY and SVGAGI. CDR3 sequence reads: CARGGPDSYEQYF. CDR3 sequence (DNA): TGTGCCAGGGGGGGGCCGGACTCCTACGAGCAGTACTTC.

This clonotype was seen more than once but under ten times. It may be a read error: a sequence one base away is much more abundant. The chain carries TRBV12-3 or TRBV12-4 and TRBJ1-2; no clear D gene. This CDR3 is 13 amino acids long. V was cut by 5 bases and J by 4 bases, with 11 bases left in between. The CDR3 reads CASSPGKAYGYTF. As DNA, the CDR3 is TGTGCCAGCAGTCCGGGAAAGGCCTATGGCTACACCTTC.

As concerns this clonotype: This may come from a read error, since a much larger clone is one base off. The rearrangement joins TRBV7-2 to TRBJ1-1; 9 nucleotides match TRBD1. With 6 bases clipped from V and 10 bases from J, the junction kept 3 bases outside the gene matches. CDR1 SGHTA and CDR2 FQGNSA come from the germline V gene. This CDR3 comprises 11 residues. CDR3 coding DNA: TGTGCCAGCAGATTGGGACAGGGAGCTTTCTTT. It yields the protein CASRLGQGAFF.

This clonotype was counted ten times or more. This chain connects TRBV7-2 to TRBJ1-5, with a possible D match to TRBD1 (5 bases). The CDR3 spans 15 residues. In germline, CDR1 is SGHTA, CDR2 FQGNSA. V dropped 2 bases and J dropped 4 bases, with 12 bases sitting between them. The DNA for the CDR3 is TGTGCCAGCAGCTTAAAGGGGTTAGGGAATCAGCCCCAGCATTTT. Its translation: CASSLKGLGNQPQHF.

This clonotype appeared many times. The chain carries TRBV7-9 and TRBJ2-3; TRBD2 agrees at 9 bases. This CDR3 has 14 residues. Trimming took 6 bases from V and 13 from J; bases not matched to a gene: 14. Germline loops: CDR1 SEHNR, CDR2 FQNEAQ (reference sequence). This CDR3 is CASRQRTSEPREYF. The CDR3 DNA reads as TGTGCCAGCAGACAGAGGACTAGCGAACCCCGGGAGTATTTT.

This clonotype was seen many times. This chain connects TRBV10-2 to TRBJ2-7, with TRBD1 matching 7 bases. Germline V gives CDR1 WSHSY, CDR2 SAAADI. The V gene end was trimmed by 2 bases and the J gene end by 1 base; junction bases not matched to a gene: 5. The CDR3 consists of 15 residues. The CDR3: CASSERGRGSYEQYF. The CDR3 DNA reads TGCGCCAGCAGTGAGCGGGGCAGGGGGTCCTACGAGCAGTACTTC.

This clonotype was detected many times. This chain joins TRBV7-2 and TRBJ2-1; D is undetermined. The V gene lost 6 bases and the J gene lost 5 bases, with 11 bases spanning the gap. Germline V gene sequence: CDR1 SGHTA, CDR2 FQGNSA. The CDR3 spans 13 residues. CDR3 sequence: CASSQGSHNEQFF. Written as DNA, the CDR3 is TGTGCCAGCAGTCAAGGGTCGCACAATGAGCAGTTCTTC.

The table lists this clonotype with many counts. This chain uses TRBV5-1 with TRBJ2-7, with TRBD1 matching over 9 bases. Trimming took 1 base from V and 3 from J; bases not matched to a gene: 2. CDR1 and CDR2 (germline): SGHRS, YFSETQ. The CDR3 has 14 amino acids. In nucleotides, the CDR3 is TGCGCCAGCAGCTTGACAGGGGGCCTCTACGAGCAGTACTTC. Protein sequence: CASSLTGGLYEQYF.

In the case of this clonotype: Possible read error: a much larger clone is one base away. The CDR3 loop reads CASSSVGTASYEQYF. The DNA of the CDR3 is TGTGCCAGCAGTTCCGTAGGGACAGCCTCCTACGAGCAGTACTTC. The chain recombines TRBV7-2 with TRBJ2-7; 7 positions match TRBD1. This CDR3 comprises 15 residues. With 6 bases clipped from V and 0 bases from J, the junction kept 8 bases outside the gene matches. Germline V gene data show CDR1 as SGHTA and CDR2 as FQGNSA.

This clonotype was observed many times. The chain uses TRBV6-1 and TRBJ1-1; D not certain. With 3 bases removed from V and 1 base from J, the gap between germline ends came to 3 bases. From germline, CDR1 is MNHNS and CDR2 SASEGT. The CDR3 totals 12 residues. Here the CDR3 reads CASSDRNTEAFF. The CDR3 region has the DNA TGTGCCAGCAGTGACAGGAACACTGAAGCTTTCTTT.

This clonotype was detected ten times or more. This chain uses TRBV5-1 with TRBJ2-2; 8 nucleotides line up with TRBD1. V dropped 1 base and J dropped 2; count of bases not matched to a gene: 7. Germline V gives CDR1 SGHRS, CDR2 YFSETQ. The CDR3 runs 17 residues. CDR3 bases: TGCGCCAGCAGCTTGAGACAGGGGCCGAGAAACACCGGGGAGCTGTTTTTT. Residues: CASSLRQGPRNTGELFF.

This clonotype has ten or more counts. This chain joins TRBV25-1 and TRBJ2-5, with D tentatively TRBD2 (7 bases). CDR1 is MGHDK and CDR2 is SYGVNS in the germline V gene. V lost 4 bases, J lost 7 bases, and 16 bases lay in between. This CDR3 is built from 14 residues. CDR3 in DNA: TGTGCCAGCAGTGGTGAACAGGGAGGGGGGACCCAGTACTTC. It yields the protein CASSGEQGGGTQYF.

The J gene is TRBJ1-3, the V gene TRBV29-1; 8 nucleotides align to TRBD1. The junction had 0 bases not matched to a gene; V was cut back by 3 bases and J by 2 bases. The length of the CDR3 is 13 residues. Germline V gives CDR1 SQVTM, CDR2 ANQGSEA. This CDR3 is CSVEDRAGNTIYF. The CDR3 nucleotides are TGCAGCGTTGAGGACAGGGCTGGAAACACCATATATTTT.